This T cell receptor (beta chain) was recorded in a study of T cell repertoires in ileal Crohn's disease (dated by TCRdb to the late 2010s). As for the study more broadly: The median duration of disease was approximately 7.9 years, and at the time of surgery around 36% of patients were active smokers. Every patient underwent surgery because of a complication, which was stricturing disease in approximately 60% of cases and penetrating disease in roughly 39%. Roughly half of the patients were given postoperative therapy, with 15 to 20 on anti-TNF agents and about a dozen on thiopurines. TCR repertoire analysis was performed in around 61 Crohn's disease patients drawn from a prospective multicentre cohort. The study was conducted in parallel with a multicentre cohort built to find predictors of early endoscopic recurrence after ileocolonic resection. A Rutgeerts score higher than i0 was the definition used for endoscopic postoperative recurrence. A total of about 170 mucosal samples from 57 patients were sequenced, with samples obtained at several locations on the surgical specimen and at postoperative endoscopy.

Eligible patients were adults with ileal or ileocolonic Crohn's disease who had an indication for ileocolonic resection. Whole ileal mucosal biopsies were kept frozen at -80 degrees C prior to DNA extraction. Genomic DNA was extracted from frozen whole biopsies using a TRizol-based method and was quantified with a NanoDrop 2000 spectrophotometer. About 500 nanograms of biopsy DNA per sample were submitted for commercial TCRB immunosequencing. Adaptive Biotechnology amplified CDR3 regions from genomic DNA with a two-step multiplex PCR that controlled for amplification bias. The first PCR used primers for every V and J gene segment; the second PCR added barcodes and Illumina adapters. An Illumina instrument was used to sequence the CDR3 libraries. In the authors' own workflow: The analysis used both the pipelines supplied by the vendor and custom analysis of the raw data in R/Bioconductor with R version 3.3.0. Clonality, which ranges from 0 to 1, was calculated as the inverse of the normalised Shannon entropy across all productive clones. High-frequency clones were defined as the share of the repertoire occupied by the top 100 clones, with only clones passing a 95% confidence test being retained. Repertoire diversity was measured with the Simpson index, and overlap between samples was measured with the Morisita-Horn index. TCRdb limited this immuneACCESS table to in-frame rearrangements with V and J called. A share of clones is missing; checked studies link under half to unresolved V genes, and the rest is unexplained. Clone size and the V and J calls come from that table; the DNA yielded D and trimming. The sample has more than 25,000 clones on record, roughly 75% of them singletons. Roughly 20% of the sample belongs to the ten largest clones.

The study at large found these results: Compared with non-smokers, patients who were active smokers at surgery showed a significantly higher proportion of clonal expansions (about 27% vs 20%, p=0.02). Only a subgroup of patients, of unstated size, had their mucosal CD4 and CD8 T cells sorted and sequenced. Endoscopic recurrence was linked to a higher percentage of high-frequency clones at surgery, and recurrence occurred in every patient whose clonality exceeded 26.8% (18/57). Compared with CD4 T cells, sorted CD8 T cells held more high-frequency clones, which suggests that the mucosal expansions were mostly CD8.

Taken from the germline V gene, the CDR1 and CDR2 loops are SGDLS and YYNGEE. The CDR3 holds 16 amino acids from the cysteine to the phenylalanine. The read is trimmed to its CDR3 DNA, 48 bases read in frame from base 1. V loses 2 bases of germline sequence and J loses 0 bases, and the interval between the two ends is 14 bases. In this sample, this clone turned up a few times. The specificity of this receptor is unknown. Base qualities were left out, and no much larger clone turns up one base away. Recombination linked TRBV9 to TRBJ1-1; perhaps TRBD1 is the D gene, with 6 bases matching. The sample consisted of ileal tissue. The origin of this receptor is an adult with Crohn's disease. The base sequence is TGTGCCAGCAGCGTTGGGGGGGGGCACATGAACACTGAAGCTTTCTTT. Translated, this is CASSVGGGHMNTEAFF.